The 13 T cell receptor beta chains reported below all come from one sample, sequenced in a study of cytomegalovirus exposure and HLA in healthy donors. The PCR was carried out with 60 Vbeta primers and 13 Jbeta primers. Profiled with immunoSEQ multiplex PCR; TCRdb holds only in-frame clones, not every one. The sample records around 150,000 clones, about 75% being singletons. The sample was PBMCs. All receptors derive from a woman aged 45-65 years in good health and CMV-seropositive.

This clone was observed a few times. This sequence joins TRBV4-1 and TRBJ2-5; D is perhaps TRBD1 (6 bases). V was clipped by 0 bases and J by 2 bases, with 13 bases between them. This CDR3 has 16 amino acids. CDR1 is MGHRA, CDR2 YSYEKL, per germline. In DNA form, the CDR3 reads TGCGCCAGCAGCCAAGATGTTAGGACAGAGCAAGAGACCCAGTACTTC. It is translated as CASSQDVRTEQETQYF.

The V and J genes are TRBV5-8 and TRBJ2-1; TRBD1 matches at 9 bases. This CDR3 has 15 amino acids. Trimming took 3 bases from V and 5 from J; bases not matched to a gene: 6. The V gene's germline CDR1 is SGHTS and CDR2 YDEGEE. Here the CDR3 reads CASSSGTGRHNEQFF. The CDR3 nucleotides read TGTGCCAGCAGCTCCGGGACAGGGCGTCACAATGAGCAGTTCTTC.

This clone was observed once. The V and J genes are TRBV19 and TRBJ1-2; D remains ambiguous. There are 13 residues in the CDR3. The ends were cut back, 2 bases at V and 8 bases at J, with 12 bases in the middle. Germline lookup yields CDR1 LNHDA and CDR2 SQIVND (reference sequence). The CDR3 protein is CASSITVGSGYTF. CDR3 sequence (DNA): TGTGCCAGTAGTATAACGGTCGGGAGCGGCTACACCTTC.

This clone was seen just once. The chain combines TRBV7-2 with TRBJ2-3, with TRBD2 identical over 8 bases. This CDR3 is built from 16 residues. In germline, CDR1 is SGHTA, CDR2 FQGNSA. The trim removed 2 bases at V and 2 bases at J, leaving 6 bases unmatched. The CDR3 region has the DNA TGTGCCAGCAGCTTAATCGCGGGGGGACCCACAGATACGCAGTATTTT. Residues: CASSLIAGGPTDTQYF.

This sequence joins TRBV19 and TRBJ1-2; the D is unclear. CDR1 and CDR2 (germline): LNHDA, SQIVND (reference sequence). CDR3 length: 13 amino acids. Trimming removed 8 bases from V and 1 base from J, with 11 bases in between. CDR3 sequence (DNA): TGTGCCAGTGAGCGGTCGGGTAACTATGGCTACACCTTC. Its translation is CASERSGNYGYTF. Based on the CDR3 plus reference TRBV19 and TRBJ1-2, the full variable domain is DGGITQSPKYLFRKEGQNVTLSCEQNLNHDAMYWYRQDPGQGLRLIYYSQIVNDFQKGDIAEGYSVSREKKESFPLTVTSAQKNPTAFYLCASERSGNYGYTFGSGTRLTVV.

This clone was picked up a small number of times. The chain links TRBV7-9 to TRBJ2-1; 8 bases fit TRBD2. Germline trimming cut 5 bases from V and 2 bases from J; bases unmatched to any gene: 8. Germline V CDR1 and CDR2: SEHNR, FQNEAQ (reference sequence). The CDR3 has 16 amino acids. The DNA of the CDR3 is TGTGCCAGCAGCGTCATAGCGGGGAGACCCTACAATGAGCAGTTCTTC. Amino acids: CASSVIAGRPYNEQFF.

Only a few counts were recorded for this clone. The genes are TRBV19 and TRBJ2-2; 8 bases match TRBD1. V was clipped by 6 bases and J by 1 base; unmatched bases: 1. In germline, CDR1 is LNHDA, CDR2 SQIVND (reference sequence). The CDR3 spans 14 residues. CDR3 amino acids: CASSGTGNTGELFF. The CDR3 nucleotides are TGTGCCAGTAGCGGGACAGGGAACACCGGGGAGCTGTTTTTT.

The V call is TRBV9, the J call TRBJ1-5; TRBD1 matches 10 bases. The germline V gene encodes CDR1 SGDLS and CDR2 YYNGEE. This CDR3 comprises 14 residues. Trimming took 4 bases from V and 7 from J; bases not matched to a gene: 5. The CDR3 DNA is TGTGCCAGCAGCCCGACAGGGGGCAGACAGCCCCAGCATTTT. Translating it yields CASSPTGGRQPQHF.

J is TRBJ2-5 and V is TRBV5-1, with 10 bases fitting TRBD2. CDR1 and CDR2 (germline): SGHRS, YFSETQ. The CDR3 runs to 17 residues. J lost 0 bases, V lost 2 bases, and 7 bases had no gene match. The CDR3 DNA reads as TGCGCCAGCAGCTTAGGGCTAGCGGGGGACAACCAAGAGACCCAGTACTTC. It specifies CASSLGLAGDNQETQYF.

This clone has a single count. CDR3 DNA sequence: TGTGCCTGGAGTACAGGGGGTGGCTACACCTTC. Protein: CAWSTGGGYTF. The V call is TRBV30, the J call TRBJ1-2; 8 nucleotides agree with TRBD1. The V gene's germline CDR1 is GTSNPN and CDR2 SVGIG (reference sequence). This CDR3 region has 11 residues. After removal of 2 bases from V and 7 bases from J, the junction contained 0 bases not matched to a gene.

There are a few counts of this clone. This rearrangement joins TRBV10-1 to TRBJ2-3; weak D call: TRBD2 (5 bases). The CDR3 has 13 residues. The V gene lost 3 bases and the J gene lost 5 bases, with 9 bases spanning the gap. Germline V gene lookup returns CDR1 WNHNN and CDR2 SYGVQD (reference sequence). CDR3 loop: CASSDPGKDTQYF. Written as DNA, the CDR3 is TGCGCCAGCAGTGATCCGGGGAAAGATACGCAGTATTTT.

Regarding this clone: The germline gene is not matched at one end of the junction; a read error may be the cause. V is TRBV7-7 and J is TRBJ2-5, with D perhaps matching TRBD1 (5 bases). The CDR3 consists of 15 residues. The germline V gene has CDR1 SSHAT and CDR2 FNYEAQ (reference sequence). As DNA, the CDR3 is TGTGCTAGCAGCTTAAGGGGCGCGACCCAAGAGACCCAGTACTTC. It translates to CASSLRGATQETQYF.

The rearrangement uses TRBV5-1 and TRBJ2-7, with D perhaps matching TRBD2 (6 bases). There are 16 residues in the CDR3. The V gene's germline CDR1 is SGHRS and CDR2 YFSETQ. The ends were cut back, 0 bases at V and 2 bases at J, with 15 bases in the middle. The CDR3 bases are TGCGCCAGCAGCTTGGCCGGAGGGACTGTCACCTACGAGCAGTACTTC. Encoded protein: CASSLAGGTVTYEQYF.